Listed here are 4 T cell receptor beta chains from one sample, sequenced in a study of T cell responses to AZD1222 COVID-19 vaccine. Generated by immunoSEQ multiplex PCR, the TCRdb table keeps only in-frame clones and is missing some. The data hold approximately 82,000 clones, with 85% to 95% observed a single time. The source was peripheral blood, collected on day 0 of AZD1222 vaccination. The source of these receptors is an adult in good health.

The V and J genes are TRBV30 and TRBJ1-1; 7 nucleotides match TRBD1. After removal of 4 bases from V and 7 bases from J, the junction contained 9 bases not matched to a gene. The CDR3 is 13 amino acids. Germline V gene data show CDR1 as GTSNPN and CDR2 as SVGIG (reference sequence). CDR3 sequence reads: CAWTITGADEAFF. The CDR3 DNA reads TGTGCCTGGACCATTACAGGGGCCGATGAAGCTTTCTTT. Together with reference TRBV30 and TRBJ1-1, the CDR3 gives the full variable domain: SQTIHQWPATLVQPVGSPLSLECTVEGTSNPNLYWYRQAAGRGLQLLFYSVGIGQISSEVPQNLSASRPQDRQFILSSKKLLLSDSGFYLCAWTITGADEAFFGQGTRLTVV.

This chain links TRBV11-1 with TRBJ1-1, with D perhaps TRBD1 (6 bases). The germline V gene encodes CDR1 SGHAT and CDR2 FQDESV (reference sequence). This CDR3 contains 15 residues. The germline V and J ends were trimmed by 5 bases and 1 base, with 14 bases remaining between them. The CDR3 nucleotides are TGTGCCAGCAGCCTGGGGCCGGGACAGAACACTGAAGCTTTCTTT. Amino acids: CASSLGPGQNTEAFF.

The rearrangement joins TRBV10-2 to TRBJ2-7; D gene uncertain. CDR3 length equals 11 residues. Trimming removed 3 bases from V and 6 bases from J, with 6 bases in between. Germline V lookup: CDR1 WSHSY, CDR2 SAAADI. CDR3 sequence (DNA): TGCGCCAGCAGTGAAGGGCCCGAGCAGTACTTC. It specifies CASSEGPEQYF.

The V gene is TRBV29-1, the J gene TRBJ2-1, with 8 bases lining up with TRBD1. Germline V gene data show CDR1 as SQVTM and CDR2 as ANQGSEA. The V gene end was trimmed by 6 bases and the J gene end by 9 bases; junction bases not matched to a gene: 13. The CDR3 contains 14 residues. The CDR3 is CSVCGQGKVAEQFF. The DNA for the CDR3 is TGCAGCGTGTGTGGACAGGGAAAGGTCGCTGAGCAGTTCTTC.